These T cell receptor beta chains were read from a single sample in a study of control samples from healthy donors and cancer patients. Profiling relied on immunoSEQ multiplex PCR, and the TCRdb table lists in-frame clones only, not all of them. The table lists some 95,000 clones, approximately 81% of them singletons. Sequences were obtained from blood. Source of these receptors: a woman in her 30s in good health. Both conserved end residues are part of each CDR3. D genes are given only for firm matches. A clone size is listed for some rows: how often the clone was seen (once, few, many), or a class if it is expanded.

TRBV10-3	.	TRBD2	TRBJ2-2	TGTGCCATCTCGCGGGGGACGAACACCGGGGAGCTGTTTTTT	CAISRGTNTGELFF
TRBV2	.	.	TRBJ2-7	TGTGCCAGCAGTTTTGAGGTCTACGAGCAGTACTTC	CASSFEVYEQYF
TRBV12-3/TRBV12-4	.	TRBD1	TRBJ1-1	TGTGCCAGCAACCGTCCCGGGACAGGGGCGGCTTTCTTT	CASNRPGTGAAFF
TRBV14	.	.	TRBJ2-1	TGTGCCAGCAGCCCCTCCGGACTTAACAATGAGCAGTTCTTC	CASSPSGLNNEQFF
TRBV5-1	.	TRBD1	TRBJ1-3	TGCGCCAGCAGCTTGGCGCCGACAGGGAGGTCTGGAAACACCATATATTTT	CASSLAPTGRSGNTIYF
TRBV9	.	.	TRBJ1-2	TGTGCCAGCAGCATCGGGGCTCAGGGGAACTATGGCTACACCTTC	CASSIGAQGNYGYTF
TRBV7-8	.	TRBD2	TRBJ2-1	TGTGCCAGCAGCTTCGGCGGCGGGGGGGGGCCAATGGGTTCCTACAATGAGCAGTTCTTC	CASSFGGGGGPMGSYNEQFF
TRBV6-2/TRBV6-3	few	.	TRBJ1-5	TGTGCCAGCAGTTGGGGGGATCAGCCCCAGCATTTT	CASSWGDQPQHF
TRBV2	.	TRBD1	TRBJ2-7	TGCGCCACCACCTCAGGGGGAAGCTCCTACGAGCAGTACTTC	CATTSGGSSYEQYF
TRBV11-2	.	.	TRBJ2-1	TGTGCCAGCAGCTTCCGGGACTCCTACAATGAGCAGTTCTTC	CASSFRDSYNEQFF
TRBV27	.	.	TRBJ2-2	TGTGCCAGCAGTACCCGTGACAGCGCGAACACCGGGGAGCTGTTTTTT	CASSTRDSANTGELFF
TRBV5-5	few	TRBD1	TRBJ1-1	TGTGCCAGCAGGAGTACAGGGGTAAGCACTGAAGCTTTCTTT	CASRSTGVSTEAFF
TRBV9	few	TRBD1	TRBJ1-5	TGTGCCAGCAGCGAGGGACAGTCTAGCAATCAGCCCCAGCATTTT	CASSEGQSSNQPQHF
TRBV6-6	.	.	TRBJ2-3	TGTGCCAGCAGCTCTCCCCTAGGCACGCAGTATTTT	CASSSPLGTQYF
TRBV10-3	.	TRBD1	TRBJ1-1	TGTGCCATCAGGGACAGGGCGAACACTGAAGCTTTCTTT	CAIRDRANTEAFF
TRBV29-1	.	TRBD2	TRBJ2-1	TGCAGCGTCCTCGGACTAGCGGGAGTCTGGGAGCAGTTCTTC	CSVLGLAGVWEQFF
TRBV2	once	TRBD1	TRBJ1-3	TGTGCCAGCAGCCGGGACAGGGGAAGAGGAACTGGAAACACCATATATTTT	CASSRDRGRGTGNTIYF
TRBV5-4	once	.	TRBJ2-2	TGTGCCAGCAGCTTGTTTGGGTCCAAACCTGGGGAGCTGTTTTTT	CASSLFGSKPGELFF
TRBV27	once	TRBD1	TRBJ2-3	TGTGCCAGCAATCCAAGGGACAGGGGGTGGGATACGCAGTATTTT	CASNPRDRGWDTQYF
TRBV24-1	few	TRBD1	TRBJ2-1	TGTGCCACCGAGGGGGACAGGGGGAATGAGCAGTTCTTC	CATEGDRGNEQFF
TRBV5-4	once	TRBD1	TRBJ2-1	TGTGCCAGCAGCTTGGCTGGGACAGGGGCCTACAATGAGCAGTTCTTC	CASSLAGTGAYNEQFF
TRBV4-3	once	TRBD2	TRBJ2-1	TGCGCCAGCAGCCAAGAAACGCGGGGGGCCTCCTACAATGAGCAGTTCTTC	CASSQETRGASYNEQFF
TRBV6-6	.	.	TRBJ2-6	TGTGCCAGCAGCAAGACCTCTGGGGCCAACGTCCTGACTTTC	CASSKTSGANVLTF
TRBV7-2	.	.	TRBJ1-6	TGTGCCAGCAGCTTGAAGGGGGGGATTAATTCACCCCTCCACTTT	CASSLKGGINSPLHF
TRBV12-3/TRBV12-4	.	.	TRBJ1-2	TGTGCCAGCAGCTCACAGGAAAGCTATGGCTACACCTTC	CASSSQESYGYTF
TRBV18	once	TRBD1	TRBJ1-5	TGTGCCAGCTCCTCCAGAGGGGGCGTTGGCAATCAGCCCCAGCATTTT	CASSSRGGVGNQPQHF
TRBV3-1/TRBV3-2	.	.	TRBJ2-7	TGTGCCAGCAGCCAGGTAAACTACGAGCAGTACTTC	CASSQVNYEQYF
TRBV6-1	.	.	TRBJ2-3	TGTGCCAGCAGTGAATGGGGGAGCGGAGATACGCAGTATTTT	CASSEWGSGDTQYF
TRBV2	.	.	TRBJ1-4	TGTGCCAGCAGTGAGTTACGAACTAATGAAAAACTGTTTTTT	CASSELRTNEKLFF
TRBV5-4	.	.	TRBJ2-3	TGTGCCAGCACCCAAGAGGGGTCGAGGGCAGATACGCAGTATTTT	CASTQEGSRADTQYF
TRBV5-6	.	TRBD1	TRBJ2-1	TGTGCCAGCAGCACAAAACAGGGGTGGCACAATGAGCAGTTCTTC	CASSTKQGWHNEQFF
TRBV6-1	few	.	TRBJ2-7	TGTGCCAGCAGTGAAGGGGGGGGGCCCAGGGAGCAGTACTTC	CASSEGGGPREQYF
TRBV5-1	.	TRBD1	TRBJ1-1	TGCGCCAGCAGCCCAGTGGGACAGCCGAACACTGAAGCTTTCTTT	CASSPVGQPNTEAFF
TRBV5-6	.	TRBD1	TRBJ1-2	TGTGCCAGCAGCCCGACAGGGCTCCTCTATGGCTACACCTTC	CASSPTGLLYGYTF
TRBV5-8	.	.	TRBJ2-5	TGTGCCAGCAGCTTGGCTGGAAATGTTAAAGAGACCCAGTACTTC	CASSLAGNVKETQYF
TRBV9	.	TRBD1	TRBJ2-5	TGTGCCAGCAGCCCCGCGGGACAGGTTGTAGAGACCCAGTACTTC	CASSPAGQVVETQYF